This entry lists 29 T cell receptor beta chains sequenced from one sample in a study of regulatory T cells. Primers: 52 TRBV forward and 13 TRBJ reverse. The method was immunoSEQ multiplex PCR; TCRdb's version includes in-frame clones alone and lacks a portion of them. The table records over 5,500 clones, around 80% of them present only once. Material for sequencing was CD8+ T cells sorted from blood. The receptors shown here come from a child aged 5 to 17 with CD3G deficiency.

The rearrangement joins TRBV6-1 to TRBJ2-3; D may be TRBD2 (5 bases). CDR3 size: 14 residues. The germline V gene has CDR1 MNHNS and CDR2 SASEGT. The V gene lost 7 bases and the J gene lost 4 bases, with 15 bases spanning the gap. The CDR3 bases are TGTGCCAGCAACGAGGGAGAAGGTCCAGATACGCAGTATTTT. The encoded protein is CASNEGEGPDTQYF.

The chain combines TRBV7-2 with TRBJ1-1; TRBD1 matches 7 bases. Germline V gives CDR1 SGHTA, CDR2 FQGNSA. This CDR3 comprises 15 residues. J gave up 5 bases and V 5 bases, and 11 bases lay outside the gene matches. The CDR3 reads CASSPPTGSGTEAFF. CDR3 in DNA: TGTGCCAGCAGCCCCCCGACAGGGTCGGGGACTGAAGCTTTCTTT.

This clone has only a few counts. The chain carries TRBV10-2 and TRBJ2-1, with D unresolved. V was cut by 2 bases and J by 5 bases, with 10 bases left in between. The CDR3 is 14 residues long. Germline loops: CDR1 WSHSY, CDR2 SAAADI. The CDR3 bases are TGCGCCAGCAGTGAGGGAAGACTGGACAATGAGCAGTTCTTC. This codes for CASSEGRLDNEQFF.

The J gene is TRBJ2-7, the V gene TRBV7-8, with D perhaps matching TRBD1 (6 bases). V was clipped by 3 bases and J by 5 bases, with 14 bases between them. This CDR3 is 14 amino acids long. The germline V gene encodes CDR1 SGHVS and CDR2 FQNEAQ. The CDR3 loop is CASSFAGEGDEQYF. The CDR3, as DNA: TGTGCCAGCAGCTTCGCAGGGGAAGGAGACGAGCAGTACTTC.

This clone was counted between two and nine times. The rearrangement links TRBV27 to TRBJ2-4; 8 bases agree with TRBD2. The germline V gene encodes CDR1 MNHEY and CDR2 SMNVEV (reference sequence). This CDR3 comprises 14 residues. Losses at the gene ends were 3 bases for V and 8 bases for J; bases not matched to a gene: 6. The CDR3 DNA sequence: TGTGCCAGCAGTTTGGGGGCTAGCGGGTACATTCAGTACTTC. Amino acids: CASSLGASGYIQYF.

The chain has TRBV28 and TRBJ1-4, with 9 bases that match TRBD1. CDR3 length equals 16 residues. The germline V gene has CDR1 MDHEN and CDR2 SYDVKM. V trimming: 4 bases; J trimming: 0 bases; junction bases outside the gene matches: 3. CDR3 sequence reads: CASSSDRGTTNEKLFF. DNA for the CDR3: TGTGCCAGCAGTTCCGACAGGGGGACAACTAATGAAAAACTGTTTTTT.

The chain couples TRBV7-9 to TRBJ1-1; D may be TRBD1 (5 bases). The V gene's germline CDR1 is SEHNR and CDR2 FQNEAQ (reference sequence). The CDR3 runs to 12 residues. Between the trimmed V and J ends, which lost 4 bases and 11 bases, there was a span of 14 bases. The DNA for the CDR3 is TGTGCCAGCAGCTACGACAGCGGGGAGGCTTTCTTT. Translation: CASSYDSGEAFF.

The chain joins TRBV11-2 to TRBJ2-3; D uncertain. V lost 3 bases, J lost 2 bases, and 12 bases lay in between. The CDR3 contains 15 residues. Germline V lookup: CDR1 SGHAT, CDR2 FQNNGV. The CDR3 sequence is CASSLYGSPTDTQYF. For the CDR3, the DNA is TGTGCCAGCAGCTTGTACGGCTCCCCCACAGATACGCAGTATTTT.

J is TRBJ1-6 and V is TRBV6-1; D is possibly TRBD1 (5 bases). Germline V lookup: CDR1 MNHNS, CDR2 SASEGT. CDR3 length: 11 amino acids. V shed 11 bases and J shed 8 bases, with 10 bases lying between them. CDR3 nucleotide sequence: TGTGCCTCCGGGGGTTATTCACCCCTCCACTTT. Its translation: CASGGYSPLHF.

The genes are TRBV18 and TRBJ2-7; tentatively, D is TRBD2 (6 bases). The CDR3 runs 14 residues. V was trimmed by 4 bases and J by 8 bases, leaving 18 bases between them. Germline CDR1 reads KGHSH; CDR2 reads LQKENI. The DNA for the CDR3 is TGTGCCAGCTCACGGGGCGGGACTCCTAAAAAGCAGTACTTC. It codes for CASSRGGTPKKQYF.

The chain links TRBV6-1 to TRBJ2-7; the match to TRBD2 covers 8 bases. The CDR3 covers 13 residues. V was pared by 6 bases and J by 6 bases, with 7 bases of the junction left unmatched. Germline V gene lookup returns CDR1 MNHNS and CDR2 SASEGT. Written as DNA, the CDR3 is TGTGCCAGCAGCCCGGGACTAGATAGCGAGCAGTACTTC. It specifies CASSPGLDSEQYF.

This clone is medium-sized within its sample. This chain links TRBV7-9 with TRBJ2-1; no definite D call. V was shortened by 3 bases and J by 5 bases, with 14 bases between the two germline ends. The CDR3 runs to 15 residues. Germline values: CDR1 SEHNR, CDR2 FQNEAQ (reference sequence). CDR3: CASSLKKGIHNEQFF. CDR3 DNA: TGTGCCAGCAGCTTGAAGAAAGGGATCCACAATGAGCAGTTCTTC.

This clone has just a few counts. The V call is TRBV7-9, the J call TRBJ2-5, with D uncertain. The V and J ends lost 3 bases and 1 base respectively, with 3 bases between them. Germline assignment: CDR1 SEHNR and CDR2 FQNEAQ (reference sequence). The CDR3 contains 12 residues. CDR3 amino acids: CASSLTQETQYF. DNA of the CDR3: TGTGCCAGCAGCTTGACCCAAGAGACCCAGTACTTC.

For this clone: A single base is all that separates this from a far larger clone, so a read error is likely. Other DNA sequences within the sample encode an identical CDR3. The chain has TRBV10-3 and TRBJ2-7; D is possibly TRBD2 (5 bases). The CDR3 is 11 residues long. Germline assignment: CDR1 ENHRY and CDR2 SYGVKD. The CDR3 region is CASSAGSEQYF. DNA for the CDR3: TGTGCCAGCAGTGCGGGTTCCGAGCAGTACTTC.

The chain carries TRBV28 and TRBJ1-2; 7 bases agree with TRBD1. The CDR3 extends over 16 amino acids. The V gene end was trimmed by 2 bases and the J gene end by 7 bases; junction bases not matched to a gene: 13. Germline V gene sequence: CDR1 MDHEN, CDR2 SYDVKM. CDR3 in DNA: TGTGCCAGCAGTTTACCGGGACAGTTTATCGGGGGTGGCTACACCTTC. This encodes CASSLPGQFIGGGYTF.

This clone was observed a handful of times. The chain joins TRBV28 to TRBJ2-7, with 8 bases that match TRBD2. This CDR3 has 15 residues. Trimming took 1 base from V and 7 from J; bases not matched to a gene: 9. Germline values: CDR1 MDHEN, CDR2 SYDVKM. The CDR3 DNA reads as TGTGCCAGCAGTTTATCGGGACTAGGGGTGGGTGAGCAGTACTTC. Residues: CASSLSGLGVGEQYF.

The chain recombines TRBV7-4 with TRBJ1-1, with unresolved D. The germline V and J ends were trimmed by 1 base and 1 base, with 4 bases remaining between them. CDR1 is SGHVT and CDR2 is SQSDAQ in the germline V gene. The CDR3 is made up of 13 amino acids. The chain's CDR3 is CASSLGRNTEAFF. The CDR3 region has the DNA TGTGCCAGCAGCTTAGGCAGGAACACTGAAGCTTTCTTT. The full variable domain, with the rest looked up from reference TRBV7-4 and TRBJ1-1, is GAGVSQSPRYKVAKRGRDVALRCDSISGHVTLYWYRQTLGQGSEVLTYSQSDAQRDKSGRPSGRFSAERPERSVSTLKIQRTEQGDSAVYLCASSLGRNTEAFFGQGTRLTVV.

This sequence joins TRBV4-1 and TRBJ2-5; D call uncertain. Trimming left V 2 bases short and J 11 bases short, with 15 bases between. The CDR3 length is 13 residues. From germline, CDR1 is MGHRA and CDR2 YSYEKL. CDR3 nucleotide sequence: TGCGCCAGCAGCCAAAATCCCCTGAGAGAGCAGTACTTC. This codes for CASSQNPLREQYF.

This chain uses TRBV28 with TRBJ2-7; 8 bases fit TRBD2. The CDR3 is made up of 19 amino acids. CDR1 and CDR2 (germline): MDHEN, SYDVKM. V lost 4 bases to trimming and J lost 3 bases; unmatched junction nucleotides: 20. Written as DNA, the CDR3 is TGTGCCAGCAGTTCCAATTCACTAGCGGCCACCTCGGTAGTCTACGAGCAGTACTTC. This encodes CASSSNSLAATSVVYEQYF.

The chain is built from TRBV5-1 and TRBJ2-7; 8 bases match TRBD1. V was pared by 0 bases and J by 3 bases, with 5 bases of the junction left unmatched. Germline V gene lookup returns CDR1 SGHRS and CDR2 YFSETQ. This CDR3 has 15 residues. The CDR3 sequence: CASSLGAGTGYEQYF. CDR3 coding DNA: TGCGCCAGCAGCTTGGGCGCGGGGACAGGCTACGAGCAGTACTTC. Drawing the rest from reference TRBV5-1 and TRBJ2-7, the complete variable domain is KAGVTQTPRYLIKTRGQQVTLSCSPISGHRSVSWYQQTPGQGLQFLFEYFSETQRNKGNFPGRFSGRQFSNSRSEMNVSTLELGDSALYLCASSLGAGTGYEQYFGPGTRLTVT.

This clone showed up just a few times. This chain connects TRBV6-1 to TRBJ1-2; D might be TRBD1 (6 bases). This CDR3 has 16 amino acids. Trimming removed 0 bases from V and 5 bases from J, with 16 bases in between. Germline assignment: CDR1 MNHNS and CDR2 SASEGT. CDR3 loop: CASSEAPAGARYGYTF. The CDR3, as DNA: TGTGCCAGCAGTGAAGCGCCGGCAGGGGCTCGTTATGGCTACACCTTC.

The rearrangement uses TRBV28 and TRBJ2-7; 8 positions agree with TRBD2. V was pared by 8 bases and J by 4 bases, with 10 bases of the junction left unmatched. The CDR3 extends over 14 amino acids. From germline, CDR1 is MDHEN and CDR2 SYDVKM. The CDR3 is CASGSLGGGYEQYF. CDR3 in DNA: TGTGCCAGCGGGTCGCTCGGGGGGGGGTACGAGCAGTACTTC.

This clone is classed as medium-sized. DNA of the CDR3: TGCGCCAGCCCCGAGGGGGGACTAGCCCGAGATACGCAGTATTTT. Protein sequence: CASPEGGLARDTQYF. This chain connects TRBV10-2 to TRBJ2-3, with 9 nucleotides matching TRBD2. CDR3 size: 15 residues. Germline values: CDR1 WSHSY, CDR2 SAAADI. V shed 8 bases and J 5 bases; nucleotides not matched to a gene: 11.

A single count supports this clone. V gene TRBV10-3 combines with J gene TRBJ2-7; D remains ambiguous. This CDR3 comprises 12 residues. Germline values: CDR1 ENHRY, CDR2 SYGVKD. The V end was cut by 0 bases, the J end by 4 bases, with 4 bases between. The CDR3 sequence is CAISESGYEQYF. DNA of the CDR3: TGTGCCATCAGTGAGTCTGGTTACGAGCAGTACTTC.

This chain joins TRBV7-9 and TRBJ2-2, with D perhaps TRBD1 or TRBD2 (5 bases each). This CDR3 contains 17 residues. Trimming shortened V by 5 bases and J by 7 bases, and 23 bases separated the two germline ends. CDR1 is SEHNR and CDR2 is FQNEAQ in the germline V gene (reference sequence). CDR3 residues: CASSQRGVHSPGGELFF. Here the CDR3 DNA reads TGTGCCAGCAGCCAGAGGGGCGTTCACTCCCCGGGCGGGGAGCTGTTTTTT.

The chain links TRBV7-9 to TRBJ2-1; 10 positions agree with TRBD2. Germline lookup yields CDR1 SEHNR and CDR2 FQNEAQ (reference sequence). The CDR3 runs 15 residues. Unmatched junction bases numbered 7, after V lost 1 base and J lost 10 bases. The CDR3 loop reads CASSLEAGGQLEQFF. The CDR3 DNA sequence: TGTGCCAGCAGCTTAGAAGCGGGAGGGCAGTTGGAGCAGTTCTTC.

The rearrangement joins TRBV28 to TRBJ2-7; 9 bases line up with TRBD1. The germline V gene has CDR1 MDHEN and CDR2 SYDVKM. CDR3 size: 15 residues. V shed 6 bases, J shed 3 bases, and the junction held 9 bases outside the gene matches. CDR3 nucleotide sequence: TGTGCCAGCAGCCTGGGACAGGGAGCTGACTACGAGCAGTACTTC. Its translation: CASSLGQGADYEQYF.

The CDR3 here is CASSFSGSSYEQYF. As DNA, the CDR3 is TGTGCCAGCAGCTTTAGCGGAAGCTCCTACGAGCAGTACTTC. V and J are TRBV11-2 and TRBJ2-7; possible D gene TRBD2, 6 bases. Trimming shortened V by 3 bases and J by 0 bases, and 9 bases separated the two germline ends. This CDR3 is built from 14 residues. Germline loops: CDR1 SGHAT, CDR2 FQNNGV.

Only one count was recorded for this clone. This chain connects TRBV12-1 to TRBJ1-5; the table's D call, TRBD1, was not checked against the DNA. TRBV12-1 is listed as a pseudogene. The CDR3 loop spans 15 amino acids. The CDR3 sequence: CASSPGTERNQPQHF. The DNA for the CDR3 is TGTGCCAGCAGCCCCGGGACAGAAAGGAATCAGCCCCAGCATTTT.